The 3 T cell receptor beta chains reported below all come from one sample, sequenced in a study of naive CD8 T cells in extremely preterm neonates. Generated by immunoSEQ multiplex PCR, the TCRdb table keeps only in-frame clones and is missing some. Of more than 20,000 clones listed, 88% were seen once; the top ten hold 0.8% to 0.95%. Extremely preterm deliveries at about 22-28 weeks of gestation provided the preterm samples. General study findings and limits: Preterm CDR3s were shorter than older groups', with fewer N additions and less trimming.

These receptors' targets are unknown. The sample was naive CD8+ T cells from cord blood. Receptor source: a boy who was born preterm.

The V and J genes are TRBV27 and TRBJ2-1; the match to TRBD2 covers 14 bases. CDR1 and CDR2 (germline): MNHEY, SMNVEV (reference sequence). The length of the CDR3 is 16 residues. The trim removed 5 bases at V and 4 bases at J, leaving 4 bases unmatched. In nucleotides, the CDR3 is TGTGCCAGCAGTCCGCGGACTAGCGGGGGGTACAATGAGCAGTTCTTC. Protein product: CASSPRTSGGYNEQFF.

The CDR3: CASGLGYEQYF. In DNA, the CDR3 is TGTGCTAGTGGTTTGGGGTACGAGCAGTACTTC. The rearrangement uses TRBV12-5 and TRBJ2-5; D is uncertain. The J call may be in error: the DNA end matches TRBJ2-7 better. This CDR3 has 11 residues. The germline CDR1 and CDR2 sequences are LGHNT and FRNRAP.

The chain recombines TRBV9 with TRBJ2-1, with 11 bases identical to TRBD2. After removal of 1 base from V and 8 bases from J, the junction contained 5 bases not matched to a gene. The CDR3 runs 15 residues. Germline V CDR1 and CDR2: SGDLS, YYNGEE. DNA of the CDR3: TGTGCCAGCAGCGTAACTAGCGGGGGCGGAGATGAGCAGTTCTTC. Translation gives CASSVTSGGGDEQFF.